Sequencing of this T cell receptor beta chain was carried out in a study of blood T cell repertoires in COVID-19. Study-wide context: Both acute and convalescent COVID-19 samples were obtained from the United States, Italy and Spain. PBMCs, B-cell-depleted T cells, or T cells provided the cDNA or gDNA that made up the material.

Using immunoSEQ multiplex PCR, the repertoire was profiled, and TCRdb retains in-frame clones only, with some absent. Counted here are about 83,000 clones, about 88% occurring once; the ten biggest clones make up about 17%. V shed 3 bases and J shed 1 base, with 6 bases lying between them. The CDR3 length is 13 residues. From germline, CDR1 is SGHAT and CDR2 FQNNGV. J is TRBJ1-1 and V is TRBV11-2, with unresolved D. This clonotype was obtained from a woman over 75 with active or convalescent COVID-19. Source material: peripheral blood. The CDR3 DNA is TGTGCCAGCAGCTTCAACAGGAACACTGAAGCTTTCTTT. It yields the protein CASSFNRNTEAFF.